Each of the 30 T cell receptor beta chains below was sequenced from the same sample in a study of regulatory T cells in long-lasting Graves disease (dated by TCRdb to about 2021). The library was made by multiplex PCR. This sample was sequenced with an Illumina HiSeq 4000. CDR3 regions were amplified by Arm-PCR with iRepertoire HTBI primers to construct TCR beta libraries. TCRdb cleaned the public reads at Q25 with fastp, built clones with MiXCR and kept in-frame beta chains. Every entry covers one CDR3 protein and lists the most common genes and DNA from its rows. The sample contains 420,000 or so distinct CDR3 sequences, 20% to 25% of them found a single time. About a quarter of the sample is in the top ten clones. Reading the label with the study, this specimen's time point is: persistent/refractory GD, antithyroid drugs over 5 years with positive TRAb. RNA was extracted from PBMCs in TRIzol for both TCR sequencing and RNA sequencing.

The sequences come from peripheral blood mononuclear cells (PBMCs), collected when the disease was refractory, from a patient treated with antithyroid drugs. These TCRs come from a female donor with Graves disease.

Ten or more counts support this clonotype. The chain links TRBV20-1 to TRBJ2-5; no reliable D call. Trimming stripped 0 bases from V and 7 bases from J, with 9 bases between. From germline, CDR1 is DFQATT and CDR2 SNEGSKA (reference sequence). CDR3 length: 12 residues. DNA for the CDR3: TGCAGTGCTAGAGAGGGCTTGTGGACCCAGTACTTC. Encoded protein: CSAREGLWTQYF.

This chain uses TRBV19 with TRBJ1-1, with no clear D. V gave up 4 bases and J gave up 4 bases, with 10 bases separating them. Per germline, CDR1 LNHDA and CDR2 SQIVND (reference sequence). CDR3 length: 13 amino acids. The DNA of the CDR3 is TGTGCCAGTAGTAGAGAGGGAGTCACTGAAGCTTTCTTT. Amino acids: CASSREGVTEAFF.

The CDR3 protein is CASSIAGFGLLGEETQYF. The CDR3 DNA reads TGTGCCAGTAGTATAGCTGGGTTTGGGCTCCTAGGTGAAGAGACCCAGTACTTC. The genes are TRBV19 and TRBJ2-5, with unresolved D. Germline V gives CDR1 LNHDA, CDR2 SQIVND (reference sequence). V gave up 1 base and J gave up 3 bases, with 21 bases separating them. This CDR3 region has 18 residues. The variable domain in full, with the rest retrieved from reference TRBV19 and TRBJ2-5, is DGGITQSPKYLFRKEGQNVTLSCEQNLNHDAMYWYRQDPGQGLRLIYYSQIVNDFQKGDIAEGYSVSREKKESFPLTVTSAQKNPTAFYLCASSIAGFGLLGEETQYFGPGTRLLVL.

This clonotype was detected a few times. CDR3 residues: CAISESYSPFDGYTF. Here the CDR3 DNA reads TGTGCCATCAGTGAGTCGTATTCCCCTTTTGATGGCTACACCTTC. The chain joins TRBV10-3 to TRBJ1-2; D gene ambiguous. The germline V and J ends were trimmed by 0 bases and 6 bases, with 14 bases remaining between them. The germline CDR1 and CDR2 sequences are ENHRY and SYGVKD. CDR3 length equals 15 residues.

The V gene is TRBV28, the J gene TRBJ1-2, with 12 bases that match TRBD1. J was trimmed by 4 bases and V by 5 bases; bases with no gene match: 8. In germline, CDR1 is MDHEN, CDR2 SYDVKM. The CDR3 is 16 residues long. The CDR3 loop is CASSEGGTGGGYGYTF. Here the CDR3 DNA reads TGTGCCAGCAGTGAAGGCGGGACAGGGGGCGGCTATGGCTACACCTTC.

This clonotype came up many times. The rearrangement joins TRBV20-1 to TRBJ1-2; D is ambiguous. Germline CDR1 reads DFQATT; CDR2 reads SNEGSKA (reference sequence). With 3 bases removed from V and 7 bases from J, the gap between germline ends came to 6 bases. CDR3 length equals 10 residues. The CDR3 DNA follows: TGCAGTGCTAGCGGCGGTGGCTACACCTTC. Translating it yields CSASGGGYTF.

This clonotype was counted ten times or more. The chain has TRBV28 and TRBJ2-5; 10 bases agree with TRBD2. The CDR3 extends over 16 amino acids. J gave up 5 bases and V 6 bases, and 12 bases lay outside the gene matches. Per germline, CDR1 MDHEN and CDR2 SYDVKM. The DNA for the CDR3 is TGTGCCAGCAGGCCCACTAGCGGGAAAGGTGTGGAGACCCAGTACTTC. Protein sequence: CASRPTSGKGVETQYF.

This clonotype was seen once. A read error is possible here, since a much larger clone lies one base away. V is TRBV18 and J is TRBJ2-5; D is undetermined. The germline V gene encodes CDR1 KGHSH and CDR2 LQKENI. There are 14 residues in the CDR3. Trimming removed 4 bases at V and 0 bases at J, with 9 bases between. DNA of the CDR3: TGTGCCAGCTCACTACCTTACGACCAAGAGACCCAGTACTTC. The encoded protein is CASSLPYDQETQYF.

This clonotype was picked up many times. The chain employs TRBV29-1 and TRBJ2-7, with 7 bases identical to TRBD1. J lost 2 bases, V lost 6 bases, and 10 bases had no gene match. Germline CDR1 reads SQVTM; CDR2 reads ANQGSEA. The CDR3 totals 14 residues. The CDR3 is CSVDTTGTAYEQYF. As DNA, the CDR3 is TGCAGCGTGGATACTACCGGGACAGCCTACGAGCAGTACTTC.

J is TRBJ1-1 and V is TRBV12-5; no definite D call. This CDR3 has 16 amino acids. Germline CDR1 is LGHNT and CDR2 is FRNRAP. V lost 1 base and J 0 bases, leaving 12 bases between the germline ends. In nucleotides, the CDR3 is TGTGCTAGTGGTTTGGAAAAGGACGGACTGAACACTGAAGCTTTCTTT. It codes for CASGLEKDGLNTEAFF.

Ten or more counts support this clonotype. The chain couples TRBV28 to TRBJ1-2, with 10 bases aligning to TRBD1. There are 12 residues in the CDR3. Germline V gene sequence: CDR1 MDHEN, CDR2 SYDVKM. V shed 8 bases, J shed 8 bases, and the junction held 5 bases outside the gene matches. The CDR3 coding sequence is TGTGCCAGCCTCGGGACAGGGGAAGGCTACACCTTC. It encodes CASLGTGEGYTF.

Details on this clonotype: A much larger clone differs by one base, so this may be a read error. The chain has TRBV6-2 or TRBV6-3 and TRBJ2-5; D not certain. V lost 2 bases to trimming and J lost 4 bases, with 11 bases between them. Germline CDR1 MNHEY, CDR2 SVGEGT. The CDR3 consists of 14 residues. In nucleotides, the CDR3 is TGTGCCAGCAGTTACCGGGCGGACGGAGAGACCCAGTACTTC. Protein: CASSYRADGETQYF.

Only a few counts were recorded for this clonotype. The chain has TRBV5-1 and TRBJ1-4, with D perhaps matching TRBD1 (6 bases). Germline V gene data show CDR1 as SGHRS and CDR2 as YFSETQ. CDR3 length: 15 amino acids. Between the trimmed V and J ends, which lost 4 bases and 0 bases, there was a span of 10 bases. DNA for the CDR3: TGCGCCAGCAGCGGTTCAGGGGCAACTAATGAAAAACTGTTTTTT. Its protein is CASSGSGATNEKLFF.

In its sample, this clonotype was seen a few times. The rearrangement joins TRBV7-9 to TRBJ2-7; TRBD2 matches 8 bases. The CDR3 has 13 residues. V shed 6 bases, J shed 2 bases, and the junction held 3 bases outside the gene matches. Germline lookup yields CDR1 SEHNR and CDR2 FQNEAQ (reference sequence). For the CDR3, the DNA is TGTGCCAGCAGTGAGCGGGAGACCTACGAGCAGTACTTC. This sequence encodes CASSERETYEQYF.

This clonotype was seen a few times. DNA of the CDR3: TGTGCCAGCAGCCAAGGGGCGGCCTACGAGCAGTACTTC. Translation gives CASSQGAAYEQYF. The V gene is TRBV3-1, the J gene TRBJ2-7; D is ambiguous. This CDR3 is built from 13 residues. Per germline, CDR1 LGHDT and CDR2 YNNKEL (reference sequence). V lost 1 base and J 2 bases, leaving 6 bases between the germline ends.

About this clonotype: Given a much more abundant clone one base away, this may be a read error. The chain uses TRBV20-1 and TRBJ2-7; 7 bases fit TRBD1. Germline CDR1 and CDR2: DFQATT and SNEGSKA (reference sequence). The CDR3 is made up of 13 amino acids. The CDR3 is CRARGQGVYEQYF. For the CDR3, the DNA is TGCAGAGCTAGGGGGCAGGGTGTCTACGAGCAGTACTTC.

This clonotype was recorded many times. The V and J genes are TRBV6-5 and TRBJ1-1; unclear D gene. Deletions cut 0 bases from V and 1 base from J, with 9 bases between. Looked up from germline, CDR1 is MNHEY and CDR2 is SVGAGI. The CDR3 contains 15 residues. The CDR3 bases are TGTGCCAGCAGTTACTCTTATAACAGGAACACTGAAGCTTTCTTT. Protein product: CASSYSYNRNTEAFF.

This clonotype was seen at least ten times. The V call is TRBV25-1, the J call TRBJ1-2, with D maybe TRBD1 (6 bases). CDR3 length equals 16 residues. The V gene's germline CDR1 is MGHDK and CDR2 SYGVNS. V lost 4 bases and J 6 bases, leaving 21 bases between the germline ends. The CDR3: CASSGSGTRETNGYTF. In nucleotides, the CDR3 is TGTGCCAGCAGTGGTTCCGGGACAAGGGAAACTAATGGCTACACCTTC.

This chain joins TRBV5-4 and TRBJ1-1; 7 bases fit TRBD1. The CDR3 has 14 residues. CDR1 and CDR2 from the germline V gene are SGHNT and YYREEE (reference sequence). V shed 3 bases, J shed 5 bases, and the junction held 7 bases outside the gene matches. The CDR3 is CASSSQGERTEAFF. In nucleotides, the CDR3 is TGTGCCAGCAGCTCCCAGGGGGAGCGGACTGAAGCTTTCTTT. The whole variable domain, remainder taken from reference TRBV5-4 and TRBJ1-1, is ETGVTQSPTHLIKTRGQQVTLRCSSQSGHNTVSWYQQALGQGPQFIFQYYREEENGRGNFPPRFSGLQFPNYSSELNVNALELDDSALYLCASSSQGERTEAFFGQGTRLTVV.

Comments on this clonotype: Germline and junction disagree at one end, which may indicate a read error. CDR3 protein: CAWSIAGGRFEFF. DNA for the CDR3: TGTGCCTGGAGCATAGCGGGAGGGCGGTTTGAGTTCTTC. The rearrangement links TRBV30 to TRBJ2-4; 11 nucleotides match TRBD2. The CDR3 loop spans 13 amino acids. Looked up from germline, CDR1 is GTSNPN and CDR2 is SVGIG (reference sequence).

In DNA, the CDR3 is TGCGCCAGCAGCCAAGTGACAGGGGGCAGAAGCTCCTACGAGCAGTACTTC. Its translation is CASSQVTGGRSSYEQYF. This chain links TRBV4-1 with TRBJ2-7; 10 bases agree with TRBD1. The CDR3 is 17 amino acids. With 1 base clipped from V and 0 bases from J, the junction kept 6 bases outside the gene matches. The germline CDR1 and CDR2 sequences are MGHRA and YSYEKL.

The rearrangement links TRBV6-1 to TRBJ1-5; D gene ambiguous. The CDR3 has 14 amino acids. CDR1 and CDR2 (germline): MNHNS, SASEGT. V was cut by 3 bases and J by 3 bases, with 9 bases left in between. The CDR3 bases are TGTGCCAGCAGTGAGGTCAGAAACAATCAGCCCCAGCATTTT. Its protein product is CASSEVRNNQPQHF.

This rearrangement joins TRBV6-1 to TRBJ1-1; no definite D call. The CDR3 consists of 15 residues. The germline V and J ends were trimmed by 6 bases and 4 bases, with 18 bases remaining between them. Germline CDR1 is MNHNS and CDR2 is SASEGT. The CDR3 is CASRIGFHRGTEAFF. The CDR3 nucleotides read TGTGCCAGCAGAATAGGGTTCCACCGGGGCACTGAAGCTTTCTTT.

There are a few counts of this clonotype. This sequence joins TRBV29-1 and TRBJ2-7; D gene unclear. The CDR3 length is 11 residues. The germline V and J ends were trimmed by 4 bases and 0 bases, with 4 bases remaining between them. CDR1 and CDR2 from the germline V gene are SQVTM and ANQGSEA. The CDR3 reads CSVVNSYEQYF. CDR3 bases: TGCAGCGTTGTTAACTCCTACGAGCAGTACTTC.

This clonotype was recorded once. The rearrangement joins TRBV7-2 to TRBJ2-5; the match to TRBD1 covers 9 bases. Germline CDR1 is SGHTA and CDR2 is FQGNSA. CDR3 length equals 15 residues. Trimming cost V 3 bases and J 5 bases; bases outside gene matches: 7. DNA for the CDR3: TGTGCCAGCAGCTTTGACAGGGGGGCACGGGAGACCCAGTACTTC. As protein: CASSFDRGARETQYF.

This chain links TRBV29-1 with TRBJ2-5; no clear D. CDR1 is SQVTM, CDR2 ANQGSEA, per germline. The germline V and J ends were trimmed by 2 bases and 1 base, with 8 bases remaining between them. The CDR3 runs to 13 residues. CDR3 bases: TGCAGCGTTGAATCCAGGTTCCAAGAGACCCAGTACTTC. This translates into CSVESRFQETQYF.

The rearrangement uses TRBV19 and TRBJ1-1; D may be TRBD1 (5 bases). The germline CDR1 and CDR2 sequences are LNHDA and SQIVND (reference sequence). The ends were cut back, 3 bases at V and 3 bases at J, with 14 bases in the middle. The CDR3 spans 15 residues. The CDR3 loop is CASSIGPRGDTEAFF. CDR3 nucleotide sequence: TGTGCCAGTAGTATCGGCCCTCGGGGGGACACTGAAGCTTTCTTT.

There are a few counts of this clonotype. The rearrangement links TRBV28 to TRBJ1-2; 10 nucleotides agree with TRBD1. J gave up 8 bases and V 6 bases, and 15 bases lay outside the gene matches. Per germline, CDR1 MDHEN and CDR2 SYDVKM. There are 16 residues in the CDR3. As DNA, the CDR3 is TGTGCCAGCAGCTATGTGGGACAGGGGTCTGGACGAGGCTACACCTTC. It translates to CASSYVGQGSGRGYTF.

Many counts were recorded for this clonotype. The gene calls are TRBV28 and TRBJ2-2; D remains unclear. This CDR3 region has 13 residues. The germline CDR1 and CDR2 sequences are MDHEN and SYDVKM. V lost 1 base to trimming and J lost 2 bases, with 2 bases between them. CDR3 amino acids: CASSLFNTGELFF. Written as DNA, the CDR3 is TGTGCCAGCAGTTTATTTAACACCGGGGAGCTGTTTTTT. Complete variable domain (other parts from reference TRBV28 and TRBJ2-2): DVKVTQSSRYLVKRTGEKVFLECVQDMDHENMFWYRQDPGLGLRLIYFSYDVKMKEKGDIPEGYSVSREKKERFSLILESASTNQTSMYLCASSLFNTGELFFGEGSRLTVL.

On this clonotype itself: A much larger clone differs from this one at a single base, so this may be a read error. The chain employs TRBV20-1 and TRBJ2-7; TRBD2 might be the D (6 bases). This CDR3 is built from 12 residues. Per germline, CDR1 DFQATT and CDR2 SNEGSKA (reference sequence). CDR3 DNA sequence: TGCAGTGCTAGCGGGAGCCACTACGAGCGGTACTTC. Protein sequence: CSASGSHYERYF.